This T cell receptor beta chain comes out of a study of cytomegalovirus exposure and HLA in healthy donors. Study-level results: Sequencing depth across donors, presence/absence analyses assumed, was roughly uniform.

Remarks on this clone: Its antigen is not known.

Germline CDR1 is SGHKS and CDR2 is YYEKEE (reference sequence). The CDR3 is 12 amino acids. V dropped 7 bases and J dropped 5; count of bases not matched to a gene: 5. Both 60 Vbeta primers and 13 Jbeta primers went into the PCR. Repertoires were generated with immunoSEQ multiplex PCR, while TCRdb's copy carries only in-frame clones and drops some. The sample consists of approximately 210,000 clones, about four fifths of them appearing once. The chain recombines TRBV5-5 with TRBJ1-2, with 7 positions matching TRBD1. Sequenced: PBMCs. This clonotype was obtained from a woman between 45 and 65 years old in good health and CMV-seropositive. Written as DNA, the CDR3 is TGTGCCAGCGCGACAGGGACTTATGGCTACACCTTC. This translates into CASATGTYGYTF.